This section outlines one T cell receptor beta chain sequence together with its context. Its specificity is not known. Sequencing was performed with immunoSEQ multiplex PCR; in TCRdb, only in-frame clones are kept and a portion is missing. The table lists fewer than 25,000 clones, over 90% of them singletons. The data were taken from a study of CD4 T cell repertoires in COVID-19. Study-wide context: Other coronavirus spike proteins restimulated relabeled CFSE-low cells expanded with IL-2 for 10 days.

The length of the CDR3 is 13 residues. In germline, CDR1 is SQVTM, CDR2 ANQGSEA. Trimming took 4 bases from V and 11 from J, leaving 20 bases between them. No culture step preceded sequencing of the ex vivo isolated memory T cells. Study findings and constraints: Sharing of several most expanded SARS-CoV-2-reactive clonotypes across memory subsets suggested intraclonal diversification. SARS-CoV and/or HKU1 spike cultures shared between about 6.5 and 25% of SARS-CoV-2 clonotypes.

This chain joins TRBV29-1 and TRBJ1-2, with D possibly TRBD1 on 6 matching bases. The source material was circulating follicular helper CD4+ T cells (cTfh) from blood, sampled before the COVID-19 pandemic. This clonotype was sampled from a human donor who had COVID-19. CDR3 loop: CSVAEGVWGRYTF. CDR3 nucleotides: TGCAGCGTTGCTGAGGGAGTTTGGGGGCGGTACACCTTC.